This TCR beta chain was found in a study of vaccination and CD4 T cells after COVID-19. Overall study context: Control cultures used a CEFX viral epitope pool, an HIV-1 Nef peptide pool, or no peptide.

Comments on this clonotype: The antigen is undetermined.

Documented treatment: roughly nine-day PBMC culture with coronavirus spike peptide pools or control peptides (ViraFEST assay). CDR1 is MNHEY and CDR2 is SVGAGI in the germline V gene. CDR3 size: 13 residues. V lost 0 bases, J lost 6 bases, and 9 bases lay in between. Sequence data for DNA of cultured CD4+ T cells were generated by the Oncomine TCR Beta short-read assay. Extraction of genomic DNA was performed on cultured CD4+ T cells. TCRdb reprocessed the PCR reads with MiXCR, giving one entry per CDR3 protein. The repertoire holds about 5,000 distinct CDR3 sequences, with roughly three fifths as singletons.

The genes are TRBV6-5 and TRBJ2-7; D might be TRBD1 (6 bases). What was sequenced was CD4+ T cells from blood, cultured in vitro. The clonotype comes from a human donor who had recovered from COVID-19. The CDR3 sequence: CASSYSTGFEQYF. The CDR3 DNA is TGTGCCAGCAGTTACTCCACAGGGTTCGAGCAGTACTTC.